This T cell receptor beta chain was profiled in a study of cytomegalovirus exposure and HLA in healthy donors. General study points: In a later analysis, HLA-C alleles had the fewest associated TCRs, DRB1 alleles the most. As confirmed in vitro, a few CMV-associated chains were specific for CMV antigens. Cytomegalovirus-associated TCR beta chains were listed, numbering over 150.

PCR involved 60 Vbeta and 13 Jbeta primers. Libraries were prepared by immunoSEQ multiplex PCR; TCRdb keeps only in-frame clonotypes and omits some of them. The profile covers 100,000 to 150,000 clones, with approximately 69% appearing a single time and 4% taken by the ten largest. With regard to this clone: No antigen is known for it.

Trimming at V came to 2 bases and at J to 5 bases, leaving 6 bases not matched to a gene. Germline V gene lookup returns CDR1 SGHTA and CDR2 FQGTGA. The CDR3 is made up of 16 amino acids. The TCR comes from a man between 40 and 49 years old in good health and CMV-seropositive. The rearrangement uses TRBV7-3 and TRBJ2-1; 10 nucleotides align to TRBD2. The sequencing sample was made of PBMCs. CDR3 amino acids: CASSLLGLALNNEQFF. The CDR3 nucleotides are TGTGCCAGCAGCTTACTGGGACTAGCGCTAAACAATGAGCAGTTCTTC.